The T cell receptor (beta chain) under discussion was sequenced for a study of blood T cells in healthy people across ages (dated by TCRdb to the mid-2010s). For the wider study: In model experiments, roughly one uniquely barcoded TCR beta cDNA molecule per two T cells was captured by template switching. Age-related changes in TCR beta repertoire diversity were measured in the study by deep sequencing normalized with unique cDNA molecular identifiers. The donors were divided into four age groups: young (average approximately 15 years), middle-aged (about 40), aged (about 60) and long-lived (about 90). To avoid experimental bias, donors of different ages were spread randomly across the sequencing lanes. Two additional independent replicas of 1 million unique cDNA reads from the same blood draw were analyzed for two donors (one aged 18 to 30 and one aged 80 or older). On the study overall, not on this receptor specifically: The percentage of naive T cells measured by flow cytometry correlated strongly with observed TCR beta diversity. Because profiling used bulk unsorted PBMCs, naive and antigen-experienced compartments could not be compared conclusively. Compared with the aged group, the long-lived group had more naive CD4+ T cells, fewer expanded clones and increased TCR diversity, suggesting age selection. Observed TCR beta diversity per million T cells fell roughly linearly with age, and a significant reduction was already apparent by age roughly 40. The CMV infection status of donors was not known, potentially confounding age-related changes in expanded clonotypes. Estimates of total diversity based on one million sequenced T cells were regarded as lower bounds and as underestimates.

The 39 donors, aged 6 to 90 years, were systemically healthy Caucasian individuals from Russia. Each donor gave roughly 9.5 milliliters of peripheral blood, collected into EDTA-treated Vacutainer tubes. Ficoll-Paque density-gradient centrifugation was used to isolate PBMCs, with at least 7 million per sample. Total RNA, at least 6 micrograms per sample, was extracted from PBMCs with Trizol reagent. For every donor, flow cytometry on a PBMC aliquot measured the percentage of naive CD45RAhigh/CD27high T cells. Libraries were made using 5' RACE. Instrument on record: Illumina HiSeq 2500. A second PCR of about 7 to 12 cycles was run with a J-beta primer mix and a sample-barcoded 5' primer. A template-switch 5' adaptor carrying 12 random nucleotides introduced a unique molecular identifier onto each TCR beta cDNA molecule. Each sample yielded at least 2.5 million CDR3-containing paired-end reads. All of the RNA was converted into first-strand cDNA using the Mint cDNA synthesis kit, with a TRBC-specific oligonucleotide serving as the primer. All cDNA was treated with uracil-DNA glycosylase and then went through a first 18-cycle PCR with the universal primers M1SS and BC2_uni_R. Turning to the authors' computational methods: For normalization, 1 million high-quality reads were randomly selected from each sample, with every read carrying a distinct molecular identifier. Reads with shared molecular identifiers were discarded instead of being binned into consensus sequences. CDR3 identification, clonotype clustering and error correction used MiTCR with a Q25 quality threshold and the strictest error-elimination algorithm. Lower-bound total TCR beta diversity was estimated with a nonparametric unseen species model using Euler transformation. The public reads were reprocessed in TCRdb via fastp at Q25 and MiXCR, keeping in-frame beta chains. Rows are combined by CDR3 protein, so each entry shows the most common genes and DNA. The V and J calls were not made by the authors but by TCRdb's processing. A total of roughly 800,000 distinct CDR3 sequences appear in this sample, about 48% of them only once. The ten largest clones add up to under 50% of the sample.

Trimming removed 5 bases from V and 11 bases from J, leaving 21 bases between the germline ends. From a lookup of the germline V gene, CDR1 and CDR2 are MDHEN and SYDVKM. Counted from cysteine to phenylalanine, this CDR3 has 14 amino acids. Only the CDR3 region is kept as DNA, spanning 42 bases read in frame from base 1. A word on this clonotype: The antigen this receptor binds is unknown. Base-call qualities are not available, and no considerably larger clone is one nucleotide away.

The material sequenced was blood. The receptor comes from a man aged 80 or over in good health. The rearranged chain carries TRBV28 and TRBJ2-5; too little of a D gene remains to name it. This receptor has the CDR3 CASSLRSVVDEQYF. The DNA sequence is TGTGCCAGCAGTCTCCGATCGGTAGTGGATGAGCAGTACTTC.